What follows are 25 T cell receptor beta chains derived from one specimen sequenced in a study of blood T cell repertoires in COVID-19. Some clones are missing from TCRdb's copy, which holds only in-frame ones; the method was immunoSEQ multiplex PCR. Of about 300,000 clones listed, roughly 90% were seen once; the top ten hold about 6.8%. Sequenced sample: peripheral blood. The origin of the receptors is a woman aged 25 to 39 with COVID-19, enrolled during active disease.

In DNA, the CDR3 is TGCGCCAGCGCAGGGCGGGGAGGGGTTATTCTGGACGAGCAGTACTTC. This translates into CASAGRGGVILDEQYF. V and J are TRBV10-2 and TRBJ2-7; 7 bases agree with TRBD2. The germline gives CDR1 WSHSY, CDR2 SAAADI. The CDR3 is 16 amino acids. The V and J ends lost 8 bases and 5 bases, in that order; junction bases with no gene match: 18.

This clone was observed a few times. V gene TRBV3-1 (or the pseudogene TRBV3-2) combines with J gene TRBJ2-2, with D hard to call. In germline, CDR1 is LGHDT, CDR2 YNNKEL (reference sequence). The V gene lost 3 bases and the J gene lost 5 bases, with 4 bases spanning the gap. The CDR3 runs 12 residues. The CDR3 loop reads CASSHRTGELFF. In nucleotides, the CDR3 is TGTGCCAGCAGCCATCGGACCGGGGAGCTGTTTTTT.

The chain employs TRBV6-6 and TRBJ1-6, with D possibly TRBD1 on 5 matching bases. Germline assignment: CDR1 MNHNY and CDR2 SVGAGI (reference sequence). There are 16 residues in the CDR3. V was clipped by 0 bases and J by 9 bases, with 15 bases between them. The DNA for the CDR3 is TGTGCCAGCAGTTACTCGGGGGGACTTCTAAGTTCACCCCTCCACTTT. Protein sequence: CASSYSGGLLSSPLHF.

V is TRBV5-1 and J is TRBJ2-2; D unclear. The CDR3 has 15 residues. Germline CDR1 SGHRS, CDR2 YFSETQ. V gave up 0 bases and J gave up 1 base, with 7 bases separating them. In DNA, the CDR3 is TGCGCCAGCAGCTTGGGGCAAATGAACACCGGGGAGCTGTTTTTT. The encoded protein is CASSLGQMNTGELFF.

The chain uses TRBV6-5 and TRBJ2-4, with D uncertain. Per the germline V gene, CDR1 is MNHEY and CDR2 is SVGAGI. This CDR3 has 14 amino acids. The V gene lost 2 bases and the J gene lost 8 bases, with 13 bases spanning the gap. CDR3 sequence (DNA): TGTGCCAGCAGTTACCTGGGCCAGCAGGACATTCAGTACTTC. Protein: CASSYLGQQDIQYF.

J is TRBJ2-4 and V is TRBV11-2; TRBD2 agrees at 7 bases. The J segment lost 0 bases and the V segment lost 1 base, leaving 9 bases of the junction unmatched. The V gene's germline CDR1 is SGHAT and CDR2 FQNNGV. The CDR3 length is 18 residues. The CDR3 DNA reads TGTGCCAGCAGCTTAGTTTTCCAGGGAGGGGTAGCCAAAAACATTCAGTACTTC. Its translation: CASSLVFQGGVAKNIQYF.

The genes are TRBV4-1 and TRBJ2-3; D perhaps matches TRBD2 (6 bases). V dropped 0 bases and J dropped 5 bases, with 12 bases sitting between them. Germline values: CDR1 MGHRA, CDR2 YSYEKL. The CDR3 extends over 15 amino acids. CDR3: CASSQDRGAGDTQYF. The CDR3 region has the DNA TGCGCCAGCAGCCAAGATCGCGGGGCGGGAGATACGCAGTATTTT.

The chain carries TRBV21-1 and TRBJ2-1; TRBD2, the D gene given by the table, was not confirmed from the DNA. TRBV21-1 is a recognized pseudogene. The CDR3 totals 12 residues. CDR3 DNA: TGTGCCAGCAAAGTCTTTCGGAATGAGCAGTTCTTC. It encodes CASKVFRNEQFF.

This chain's CDR3 is CASSSHRGRSGNTIYF. CDR3 sequence (DNA): TGTGCCAGCAGCTCTCACAGGGGCCGCTCTGGAAACACCATATATTTT. The V and J genes are TRBV11-2 and TRBJ1-3; the match to TRBD1 covers 7 bases. The CDR3 covers 16 residues. After removal of 4 bases from V and 0 bases from J, the junction contained 6 bases not matched to a gene. CDR1 and CDR2 (germline): SGHAT, FQNNGV.

V and J are TRBV5-1 and TRBJ2-7, with 9 bases aligning to TRBD2. Germline V gives CDR1 SGHRS, CDR2 YFSETQ. This CDR3 has 17 residues. J lost 3 bases, V lost 0 bases, and 10 bases had no gene match. CDR3 nucleotides: TGCGCCAGCAGCTTGGATGTAAGCGGGAGGCCCTACTACGAGCAGTACTTC. Translating it yields CASSLDVSGRPYYEQYF.

The rearrangement joins TRBV2 to TRBJ1-1, with D hard to call. Germline-derived CDR1 and CDR2 are SNHLY and FYNNEI. CDR3 length equals 13 residues. V was pared by 3 bases and J by 10 bases, with 15 bases between. CDR3 residues: CASSDRREGRAFF. CDR3 sequence (DNA): TGTGCCAGCAGTGATCGACGGGAGGGCAGAGCTTTCTTT.

This sequence joins TRBV5-1 and TRBJ2-7; the D gene is possibly TRBD2 (5 bases). There are 14 residues in the CDR3. V dropped 4 bases and J dropped 0 bases, with 11 bases sitting between them. Germline loops: CDR1 SGHRS, CDR2 YFSETQ. The CDR3 reads CASSDPGSSYEQYF. DNA of the CDR3: TGCGCCAGCAGCGACCCGGGGAGCTCCTACGAGCAGTACTTC. Drawing the rest from reference TRBV5-1 and TRBJ2-7, the complete variable domain is KAGVTQTPRYLIKTRGQQVTLSCSPISGHRSVSWYQQTPGQGLQFLFEYFSETQRNKGNFPGRFSGRQFSNSRSEMNVSTLELGDSALYLCASSDPGSSYEQYFGPGTRLTVT.

This CDR3 reads CASSQANTYEQYF. CDR3 DNA sequence: TGCGCCAGCAGTCAGGCCAACACCTACGAGCAGTACTTC. The genes are TRBV5-1 and TRBJ2-7; D call uncertain. Trimming removed 5 bases from V and 2 bases from J, with 11 bases in between. The CDR3 length is 13 residues. Germline CDR1 is SGHRS and CDR2 is YFSETQ.

The rearrangement uses TRBV7-9 and TRBJ2-1; D gene unclear. V was shortened by 7 bases and J by 4 bases, with 14 bases between the two germline ends. The CDR3 length is 14 residues. Germline CDR1 is SEHNR and CDR2 is FQNEAQ (reference sequence). The CDR3 reads CASTREESYNEQFF. The CDR3 coding sequence is TGTGCCAGCACCCGTGAAGAGTCGTACAATGAGCAGTTCTTC.

The V gene is TRBV7-3, the J gene TRBJ1-2; 11 nucleotides match TRBD1. CDR1 is SGHTA and CDR2 is FQGTGA in the germline V gene. V was clipped by 1 base and J by 8 bases; unmatched bases: 9. The CDR3 has 16 residues. The CDR3 sequence is CASSLSPGQGARGYTF. The CDR3 bases are TGTGCCAGCAGCTTAAGCCCCGGACAGGGGGCGAGAGGCTACACCTTC.

The chain links TRBV10-3 to TRBJ1-5, with D tentatively TRBD1 (5 bases). Germline V CDR1 and CDR2: ENHRY, SYGVKD. V lost 1 base and J lost 3, with 13 bases in between. The CDR3 totals 16 residues. The CDR3 sequence: CAISEYSPGFNQPQHF. DNA of the CDR3: TGTGCCATCAGTGAGTATTCCCCAGGGTTCAATCAGCCCCAGCATTTT.

The V call is TRBV7-8, the J call TRBJ1-6; weak D call: TRBD1 (5 bases). The CDR3 extends over 14 amino acids. V lost 3 bases, J lost 5 bases, and 8 bases lay in between. CDR1 SGHVS and CDR2 FQNEAQ come from the germline V gene. The CDR3 loop reads CASSLGQHNSPLHF. For the CDR3, the DNA is TGTGCCAGCAGCTTGGGGCAGCATAATTCACCCCTCCACTTT.

V is TRBV18 and J is TRBJ1-2; 11 bases line up with TRBD1. CDR1 KGHSH and CDR2 LQKENI come from the germline V gene. The CDR3 is 15 amino acids. After removal of 5 bases from V and 7 bases from J, the junction contained 9 bases not matched to a gene. Written as DNA, the CDR3 is TGTGCCAGCTCAACTACCGGACAGGGGGCATCTGGCTACACCTTC. Translated, it gives CASSTTGQGASGYTF.

This chain joins TRBV2 and TRBJ2-3; 14 nucleotides line up with TRBD2. Unmatched junction bases numbered 4, after V lost 6 bases and J lost 2 bases. This CDR3 spans 16 amino acids. Germline V gene sequence: CDR1 SNHLY, CDR2 FYNNEI. The CDR3, as DNA: TGTGCCAGCAGCCCGGGACTAGCGGGAGACACAGATACGCAGTATTTT. It yields the protein CASSPGLAGDTDTQYF.

The genes are TRBV29-1 and TRBJ1-2; no clear D gene. Germline assignment: CDR1 SQVTM and CDR2 ANQGSEA. Trimming shortened V by 0 bases and J by 7 bases, and 6 bases separated the two germline ends. This CDR3 is built from 11 residues. CDR3 sequence: CSVEEGAGYTF. CDR3 coding DNA: TGCAGCGTTGAAGAGGGAGCTGGCTACACCTTC.

V usage is TRBV5-6 and J usage is TRBJ1-5, with no clear D. With 5 bases removed from V and 1 base from J, the gap between germline ends came to 13 bases. Germline CDR1 SGHDT, CDR2 YYEEEE. The CDR3 is 15 residues long. CDR3 nucleotide sequence: TGTGCCAGCAGTCTCACTGCGGGCAGCAATCAGCCCCAGCATTTT. Translating gives CASSLTAGSNQPQHF.

This clone was picked up a small number of times. DNA for the CDR3: TGTGCCACCAGTGCAGGGACAACTACTAATCAGCCCCAGCATTTT. Protein sequence: CATSAGTTTNQPQHF. The chain recombines TRBV24-1 with TRBJ1-5, with D perhaps matching TRBD1 (6 bases). This CDR3 has 15 residues. CDR1 and CDR2 (germline): KGHDR, SFDVKD. V was trimmed by 5 bases and J by 4 bases, leaving 14 bases between them.

The V gene is TRBV18, the J gene TRBJ1-1, with TRBD1 as a possible D gene (5 bases). Germline V gives CDR1 KGHSH, CDR2 LQKENI. This CDR3 contains 18 residues. V lost 3 bases to trimming and J lost 0 bases, with 20 bases between them. The CDR3 DNA sequence: TGTGCCAGCTCACCTCGCGGGATAGCAGGGAACCTGAACACTGAAGCTTTCTTT. Its protein product is CASSPRGIAGNLNTEAFF.

With regard to this clone: Other DNA sequences in this specimen translate into the identical CDR3. The chain recombines TRBV27 with TRBJ2-1; 11 bases match TRBD2. CDR1 is MNHEY, CDR2 SMNVEV, per germline (reference sequence). The V and J ends lost 2 bases and 10 bases, in that order; junction bases with no gene match: 7. This CDR3 has 15 amino acids. The CDR3 sequence: CASSLETSGKNEQFF. Here the CDR3 DNA reads TGTGCCAGCAGTTTAGAGACTAGCGGGAAGAACGAGCAGTTCTTC.

This chain connects TRBV6-5 to TRBJ2-2, with 9 bases lining up with TRBD1. Germline V lookup: CDR1 MNHEY, CDR2 SVGAGI. The J segment lost 3 bases and the V segment lost 7 bases, leaving 6 bases of the junction unmatched. This CDR3 contains 15 residues. CDR3 sequence (DNA): TGTGCCAGCAAAATGCGGGACAGGGACACCGGGGAGCTGTTTTTT. Protein product: CASKMRDRDTGELFF.